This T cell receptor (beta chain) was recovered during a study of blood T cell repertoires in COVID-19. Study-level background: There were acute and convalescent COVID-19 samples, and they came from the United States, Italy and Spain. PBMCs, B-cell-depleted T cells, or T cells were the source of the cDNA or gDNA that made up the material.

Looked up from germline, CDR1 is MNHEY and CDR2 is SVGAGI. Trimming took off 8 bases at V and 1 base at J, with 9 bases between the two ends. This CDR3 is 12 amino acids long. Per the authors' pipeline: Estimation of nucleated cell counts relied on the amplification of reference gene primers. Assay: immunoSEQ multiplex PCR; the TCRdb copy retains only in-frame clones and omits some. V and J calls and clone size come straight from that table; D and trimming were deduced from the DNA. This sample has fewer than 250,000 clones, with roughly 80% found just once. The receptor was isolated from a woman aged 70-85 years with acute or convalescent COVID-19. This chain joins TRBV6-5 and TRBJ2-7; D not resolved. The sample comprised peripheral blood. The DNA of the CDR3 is TGTGCCAGCTCCCCGACTTCCTACGAGCAGTACTTC. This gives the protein CASSPTSYEQYF.